These T cell receptor beta chains were read from a single sample in a study of T cell responses to AZD1222 COVID-19 vaccine. The table came from immunoSEQ multiplex PCR; TCRdb's copy has only in-frame clones and leaves some out. The sample lists more than 85,000 clones, 78% occurring once. The sequencing here drew on peripheral blood, taken on day 0 of AZD1222 vaccination. All receptors come from an adult in good health. Each CDR3 is given with its conserved first and last residue. A D gene is named only where the DNA matches it firmly. The size field is filled for only some rows; it gives once, few, many or a size class.

J: TRBJ2-3; size: -; D: -; V: TRBV21-1; DNA: TGTGCCAGCAGCCCTCCGGGACTAGCGGGAGGGCCGGGGGGGACAGATACGCAGTATTTT; CDR3: CASSPPGLAGGPGGTDTQYF
J: TRBJ2-5; size: -; D: TRBD2; V: TRBV7-8; DNA: TGTGCCAGCAGCCCGCGGACTAGCCCGTTTACCCAGTACTTC; CDR3: CASSPRTSPFTQYF
J: TRBJ2-7; size: -; D: TRBD1; V: TRBV19; DNA: TGTGCCAGTAGAACCGGGACAGGGGACGGCTACGAGCAGTACTTC; CDR3: CASRTGTGDGYEQYF
J: TRBJ2-3; size: -; D: -; V: TRBV13; DNA: TGTGCCAGCAGCCTCCGGACAGTGGAAAGCACAGATACGCAGTATTTT; CDR3: CASSLRTVESTDTQYF
J: TRBJ1-4; size: -; D: -; V: TRBV6-5; DNA: TGTGCCAGCAGTCCAGTTGCTACTAATGAAAAACTGTTTTTT; CDR3: CASSPVATNEKLFF
J: TRBJ2-7; size: -; D: TRBD1; V: TRBV19; DNA: TGTGCCAGTAGTATAAAGGGACAGCAGAACTACGAGCAGTACTTC; CDR3: CASSIKGQQNYEQYF
J: TRBJ2-7; size: -; D: -; V: TRBV7-2; DNA: TGTGCCAGCAGTTCAAGGAGGGGGTACGAGCAGTACTTC; CDR3: CASSSRRGYEQYF
J: TRBJ2-7; size: -; D: TRBD1; V: TRBV19; DNA: TGTGCCAGTAGCTCCGGGACAGCAACCTACGAGCAGTACTTC; CDR3: CASSSGTATYEQYF
J: TRBJ2-3; size: -; D: -; V: TRBV28; DNA: TGTGCCAGCAGACAGGGACCTATCACAGATACGCAGTATTTT; CDR3: CASRQGPITDTQYF
J: TRBJ2-1; size: -; D: TRBD2; V: TRBV10-1; DNA: TGCGCCAGCAGTGATAATACCGGGACTAGCGGGAGATCCGGCTCCTACAATGAGCAGTTCTTC; CDR3: CASSDNTGTSGRSGSYNEQFF
J: TRBJ1-4; size: once; D: TRBD1; V: TRBV7-6; DNA: TGTGCCAGCAGCTTGGACAGGGATAAGGATCCCAATGAAAAACTGTTTTTT; CDR3: CASSLDRDKDPNEKLFF
J: TRBJ2-3; size: -; D: -; V: TRBV29-1; DNA: TGCAGCGTGGAGCTTGTGGAGGGCACAGATACGCAGTATTTT; CDR3: CSVELVEGTDTQYF
J: TRBJ2-2; size: -; D: TRBD2; V: TRBV10-3; DNA: TGTGCCATCAGCCTTAACGGGGGGTGGTCCGGGGAGCTGTTTTTT; CDR3: CAISLNGGWSGELFF
J: TRBJ1-2; size: -; D: -; V: TRBV5-1; DNA: TGCGCCAGCAGCTTGGGGGTTGACAGAATGAACTATGGCTACACCTTC; CDR3: CASSLGVDRMNYGYTF
J: TRBJ1-1; size: once; D: -; V: TRBV2; DNA: TGTGCCAGCAGTGAAGCGCCAAGGGACGCTTTCTTT; CDR3: CASSEAPRDAFF
J: TRBJ2-1; size: few; D: -; V: TRBV30; DNA: TGTGCCTGGAGTGGGTACAGGGTCCATCCGATCTTC; CDR3: CAWSGYRVHPIF
J: TRBJ1-4; size: -; D: -; V: TRBV2; DNA: TGTGCCAGCAGTTCCTCCGGGGGCTGGGCTAATGAAAAACTGTTTTTT; CDR3: CASSSSGGWANEKLFF
J: TRBJ1-4; size: -; D: -; V: TRBV18; DNA: TGTGCCAGCTCACCTCGGGAGTCTCTATCCCGGAGGGAAAAACTGTTTTTT; CDR3: CASSPRESLSRREKLFF
J: TRBJ2-5; size: -; D: -; V: TRBV24-1; DNA: TGTGCCACCAGTGATGAGTACCAAGAGACCCAGTACTTC; CDR3: CATSDEYQETQYF
J: TRBJ2-6; size: -; D: -; V: TRBV5-1; DNA: TGCGCCAGCAGCTCAAGATCTGGGGCCAACGTCCTGACTTTC; CDR3: CASSSRSGANVLTF
J: TRBJ2-1; size: -; D: -; V: TRBV30; DNA: TGTGCCTGGAGTAGTTGGACGACCCACAATGAGCAGTTCTTC; CDR3: CAWSSWTTHNEQFF
J: TRBJ2-5; size: -; D: -; V: TRBV27; DNA: TGTGCCAGCAGTTTGGGAGAGACCCAGTACTTC; CDR3: CASSLGETQYF
J: TRBJ2-3; size: -; D: TRBD2; V: TRBV3-1/TRBV3-2; DNA: TGTGCCAGCAGCCAAATCCTAGCGGCTAGCACAGATACGCAGTATTTT; CDR3: CASSQILAASTDTQYF
J: TRBJ2-5; size: -; D: TRBD1; V: TRBV25-1; DNA: TGTGCCAGCAGTGGACAGGGGACAGAGACCCAGTACTTC; CDR3: CASSGQGTETQYF